The present entry profiles one T cell receptor beta chain with its context. Authors' processing steps: Amplification of reference gene primers provided the estimated nucleated cell counts. Some clones are missing from TCRdb's copy, which holds only in-frame ones; the method was immunoSEQ multiplex PCR. The V and J calls and clone size are taken from that table; D and trimming were inferred from the DNA. Of some 130,000 clones listed, about 76% are singletons. The V gene end was trimmed by 6 bases and the J gene end by 5 bases; junction bases not matched to a gene: 4. In germline, CDR1 is LGHDT, CDR2 YNNKEL (reference sequence). This CDR3 is built from 14 residues. This specimen comes from a study of blood T cell repertoires in COVID-19. The overall study: Italy, Spain and the United States were the sources of the convalescent and acute COVID-19 samples. PBMCs, B-cell-depleted T cells, or T cells provided the cDNA or gDNA that made up the material.

This chain links TRBV3-1 (or the pseudogene TRBV3-2) with TRBJ2-4; 10 positions match TRBD1. Sample: peripheral blood. The receptor was derived from an elderly man with acute or convalescent COVID-19. CDR3 loop: CASRGTGVQNIQYF. CDR3 bases: TGTGCCAGCAGGGGGACAGGGGTCCAAAACATTCAGTACTTC.